Listed below are T cell receptor beta chains from one sample, sequenced in a study of blood T cell repertoires in COVID-19. Measured with immunoSEQ multiplex PCR; TCRdb has only the in-frame clones, and not every one. The data contain 190,000 or so clones, around 82% of them singletons. Sequencing was carried out using peripheral blood. The receptors come from a woman older than 75 with acute or convalescent COVID-19. Each CDR3 is given with its conserved first and last residue. A D gene is named only where the DNA matches it firmly. Size is stated for part of the rows, as once, few or many counts, or as a class when the clone is expanded.

>TRBJ1-1|NA|NA|TRBV6-1
CASSELGAGTEAFF
TGTGCCAGCAGTGAATTGGGGGCCGGGACTGAAGCTTTCTTT
>TRBJ2-1|NA|TRBD1|TRBV27
CASSLRTGVDNEQFF
TGTGCCAGCAGTTTACGGACAGGGGTGGACAATGAGCAGTTCTTC
>TRBJ2-3|once|TRBD2|TRBV6-5
CASSYSLAGGPGTQYF
TGTGCCAGCAGTTACTCGTTAGCGGGAGGGCCTGGTACGCAGTATTTT
>TRBJ1-2|few|TRBD1|TRBV5-4
CASSRDRGLGADGYTF
TGTGCCAGCAGCCGGGACAGGGGGTTGGGGGCTGATGGCTACACCTTC
>TRBJ1-5|NA|TRBD1|TRBV7-2
CASSLTGQDQPQHF
TGTGCCAGCAGCTTAACAGGACAGGATCAGCCCCAGCATTTT
>TRBJ2-2|NA|NA|TRBV15
CATSRAGGPGELFF
TGTGCCACCAGCAGAGCCGGGGGACCCGGGGAGCTGTTTTTT
>TRBJ1-6|NA|TRBD1|TRBV19
CASRWDRVNSPLHF
TGTGCCAGTCGGTGGGACAGGGTGAATTCACCCCTCCACTTT
>TRBJ2-7|NA|TRBD1|TRBV19
CASSMTGGSNAEQYF
TGTGCCAGTAGTATGACAGGGGGGTCTAACGCGGAGCAGTACTTC
>TRBJ1-2|NA|NA|TRBV11-2
CASSLDSVNYGYTF
TGTGCCAGCAGCTTAGACAGCGTGAACTATGGCTACACCTTC
>TRBJ2-4|once|TRBD1|TRBV12-5
CASGSGPGQGANIQYF
TGTGCTAGTGGTTCCGGTCCGGGACAGGGGGCTAACATTCAGTACTTC
>TRBJ2-3|few|NA|TRBV6-2/TRBV6-3
CASSYRTDTQYF
TGTGCCAGCAGTTATCGGACAGATACGCAGTATTTT
>TRBJ2-3|once|TRBD2|TRBV9
CASSVAASGRGDTQYF
TGTGCCAGCAGCGTAGCGGCTAGCGGGAGGGGGGATACGCAGTATTTT
>TRBJ1-4|NA|NA|TRBV7-2
CASSLGGKGVGEKLFF
TGTGCCAGCAGCTTAGGTGGGAAGGGGGTCGGTGAAAAACTGTTTTTT
>TRBJ2-1|NA|NA|TRBV7-9
CASSLGGPYNEQFF
TGTGCCAGCAGCTTAGGGGGGCCTTACAATGAGCAGTTCTTC
>TRBJ1-1|NA|TRBD1|TRBV7-2
CASSVQGALEAFF
TGTGCCAGCAGCGTGCAGGGGGCATTAGAGGCTTTCTTT
>TRBJ2-1|NA|TRBD1|TRBV25-1
CASSEPGQSYNEQFF
TGTGCCAGCAGTGAACCGGGACAGTCGTACAATGAGCAGTTCTTC
>TRBJ2-2|NA|NA|TRBV27
CASSPTRGSAGELFF
TGTGCCAGCAGTCCCACCAGGGGTTCGGCCGGGGAGCTGTTTTTT
>TRBJ1-2|NA|NA|TRBV2
CASSDRGVDYGYTF
TGTGCCAGCAGTGATAGGGGTGTCGACTATGGCTACACCTTC
>TRBJ1-2|NA|NA|TRBV24-1
CATSDLWGGSYTF
TGTGCCACCAGTGATTTGTGGGGGGGGAGCTACACCTTC
>TRBJ1-3|NA|NA|TRBV7-2
CASSLDSGEPSGNTIYF
TGTGCCAGCAGCTTAGATTCTGGGGAGCCCTCTGGAAACACCATATATTTT
>TRBJ1-1|NA|NA|TRBV27
CASSSPPARDEAFF
TGTGCCAGCAGTTCACCACCGGCGAGGGATGAAGCTTTCTTT
>TRBJ2-2|NA|TRBD2|TRBV7-9
CASSLTSVNTGELFF
TGTGCCAGCAGCTTAACTAGCGTGAACACCGGGGAGCTGTTTTTT